Listed below are T cell receptor beta chains from one sample, sequenced in a study of neurological immune-mediated disorders. TCRdb reprocessed the 5' RACE reads via MiXCR and lists one record per CDR3 protein. The repertoire holds 40,000 to 50,000 distinct CDR3 sequences, with approximately 10% as singletons. Sequenced input: PBMCs. Every receptor here comes from a woman aged 40 to 50 with HTLV-1-associated myelopathy (HAM/TSP). Both conserved end residues are trimmed from each CDR3. The order of the fields is J gene, V gene, CDR3 protein.

j_gene: TRBJ2-1
v_gene: TRBV14
CDR3aa: ASSQVFPGWRNEQF

j_gene: TRBJ1-2
v_gene: TRBV7-9
CDR3aa: ASSLVQGGDHGYT

j_gene: TRBJ2-6
v_gene: TRBV11-2
CDR3aa: ASSSLRGMDGANVLT

j_gene: TRBJ1-2
v_gene: TRBV5-1
CDR3aa: ASRETGSNYGYT

j_gene: TRBJ1-1
v_gene: TRBV6-5
CDR3aa: ASRSPTDTEAF

j_gene: TRBJ2-3
v_gene: TRBV6-1
CDR3aa: ASSERTDTQY

j_gene: TRBJ2-1
v_gene: TRBV15
CDR3aa: ATSSIQGRMENEQF

j_gene: TRBJ1-4
v_gene: TRBV24-1
CDR3aa: ASQPRIIEKLF

j_gene: TRBJ1-1
v_gene: TRBV20-1
CDR3aa: SPPPEGAEAF

j_gene: TRBJ2-1
v_gene: TRBV27
CDR3aa: ASRRDKRGGNEQF

j_gene: TRBJ2-3
v_gene: TRBV10-2
CDR3aa: ASRDLPGLHTSTDTQY

j_gene: TRBJ2-1
v_gene: TRBV20-1
CDR3aa: SASEGLVGHNEQF

j_gene: TRBJ2-5
v_gene: TRBV6-2/TRBV6-3
CDR3aa: ASSLKETQY

j_gene: TRBJ2-3
v_gene: TRBV7-2
CDR3aa: ASILASMADTQY

j_gene: TRBJ2-6
v_gene: TRBV5-4
CDR3aa: ASSLLYSGANVLT

j_gene: TRBJ2-2
v_gene: TRBV20-1
CDR3aa: SASSKASDTGELF

j_gene: TRBJ2-7
v_gene: TRBV4-1
CDR3aa: ASSQVGGRSSYEQY

j_gene: TRBJ1-1
v_gene: TRBV7-2
CDR3aa: ASSLVAGNTEAF

j_gene: TRBJ2-4
v_gene: TRBV7-8
CDR3aa: ASSFGLEDIQY

j_gene: TRBJ2-1
v_gene: TRBV7-3
CDR3aa: ASSELGTSDNEQF

j_gene: TRBJ1-2
v_gene: TRBV6-5
CDR3aa: ASSPSNYGYT

j_gene: TRBJ1-6
v_gene: TRBV21-1
CDR3aa: ASSPRQGLIQIMPLH

j_gene: TRBJ2-4
v_gene: TRBV5-1
CDR3aa: ASSLWGFGAKNIQY

j_gene: TRBJ2-7
v_gene: TRBV24-1
CDR3aa: ATGGSGERPQY

j_gene: TRBJ2-2
v_gene: TRBV20-1
CDR3aa: SARKTRATNTGELF

j_gene: TRBJ2-7
v_gene: TRBV19
CDR3aa: ASSASRAGFYEQY

j_gene: TRBJ2-1
v_gene: TRBV10-3
CDR3aa: AISERGDSYNEQF

j_gene: TRBJ2-7
v_gene: TRBV20-1
CDR3aa: SAISAGASPYEQY

j_gene: TRBJ2-7
v_gene: TRBV5-1
CDR3aa: ASSLEGRAVYEQY

j_gene: TRBJ2-5
v_gene: TRBV7-2
CDR3aa: ASSSRREAGLQETQY

j_gene: TRBJ2-2
v_gene: TRBV11-2
CDR3aa: ASSYQPLGGGASGELF

j_gene: TRBJ2-1
v_gene: TRBV7-2
CDR3aa: ASSLPPTDYNEQF

j_gene: TRBJ2-3
v_gene: TRBV13
CDR3aa: ASSGGTSGDTQY

j_gene: TRBJ2-2
v_gene: TRBV11-2
CDR3aa: ASSPTGELF

j_gene: TRBJ1-4
v_gene: TRBV5-1
CDR3aa: ASSLTKGAREKLF

j_gene: TRBJ2-7
v_gene: TRBV10-3
CDR3aa: AISASGGAHEQY

j_gene: TRBJ2-5
v_gene: TRBV4-1
CDR3aa: ASSHAQNSGGDRQETQY

j_gene: TRBJ1-2
v_gene: TRBV12-3/TRBV12-4
CDR3aa: ASRARSQSGYT

j_gene: TRBJ2-1
v_gene: TRBV20-1
CDR3aa: SARDQKGTGTYNEQF

j_gene: TRBJ2-7
v_gene: TRBV20-1
CDR3aa: SASPGTGGYEQY

j_gene: TRBJ1-1
v_gene: TRBV9
CDR3aa: ASSIQARAKNTEAF

j_gene: TRBJ1-2
v_gene: TRBV24-1
CDR3aa: ATSERGAGLYGYT